This TCR beta chain comes out of a study of blood T cells in healthy people across ages. Whenever a sample was processed, at least 6 million PBMCs were isolated. A second about 6 to 12 cycle PCR used barcoded and J-beta primers. TCRdb used MiXCR to reprocess the 5' RACE reads, holding one entry per CDR3 protein. The sample has more than 1.4 million distinct CDR3 sequences; 42% are singletons. Study observations and caveats: Versus aged donors, long-lived donors had higher diversity and more naive CD4+ cells. Roughly linear declines in TCR beta diversity per million T cells occurred with age. It was not possible, with unsorted PBMCs, to conclusively compare naive and antigen-experienced cells.

This CDR3 contains 14 residues. Germline V gives CDR1 SQVTM, CDR2 ANQGSEA. The V end lost 3 bases, the J end lost 3 bases, and 14 bases lay between the germline ends. This clonotype was picked up a small number of times. Its antigen is as yet unknown. The chain is built from TRBV29-1 and TRBJ1-2; D is possibly TRBD1 (6 bases). Input material: blood. The sequence derives from a woman aged 18 to 35 in good health. CDR3 DNA sequence: TGCAGCGTTGATTACAGGCCAGGGGACTATGGCTACACCTTC. This encodes CSVDYRPGDYGYTF.